Sequencing of this T cell receptor (beta chain) was carried out in a study of T cells in Graves' hyperthyroidism and ophthalmopathy. Trimming cost V 6 bases and J 0 bases, with 9 bases left between them. This CDR3 is built from 13 residues. This clonotype was detected many times. The target antigen is unknown. What was amplified from RNA transcripts were TCR beta CDR3 regions. In the first-round RT-PCR of the TCR CDR3, the HTBI primer set was used. TCRdb used MiXCR to reprocess the multiplex PCR reads, holding one entry per CDR3 protein. The sample shows around 620,000 distinct CDR3 sequences, approximately 44% of them seen only once. Patients were excluded because of uncontrolled infection, other autoimmune disease, pregnancy or lactation. For the diagnoses, clinical symptoms, serum thyroxine and TRAb, thyroid ultrasound and orbital computed tomography were used. Study findings and constraints: Among thyroid clonotypes expanded above 0.001, most also appeared in blood. Median prediction lead before ophthalmopathy onset was around 7 months with the model.

The source material was peripheral blood or thyroid tissue (not recorded which). This chain connects TRBV12-3 or TRBV12-4 to TRBJ2-7, with D possibly being TRBD1 (5 bases). The clonotype comes from an adult woman with Graves' disease, either hyperthyroidism or ophthalmopathy (not recorded which). The CDR3 sequence: CASSRTFSYEQYF. The CDR3 nucleotides read TGTGCCAGCAGCAGGACATTCTCCTACGAGCAGTACTTC.